This T cell receptor beta chain was documented in a study of T cell responses to AZD1222 COVID-19 vaccine. Study outcomes and limitations: Vaccine-associated CD4 TCRs spanned spike, dominant at 160-218 and 743-854.

CDR1 is GTSNPN and CDR2 is SVGIG in the germline V gene (reference sequence). V lost 0 bases, J lost 4 bases, and 4 bases stayed unmatched. There are 14 residues in the CDR3. On this clone itself: Its antigen remains unknown.

Combined were second doses at about 4 or about 12 weeks. Libraries were prepared by immunoSEQ multiplex PCR; TCRdb keeps only in-frame clonotypes and omits some of them. The sample lists about 180,000 clones, around 88% occurring once. Sequenced material: peripheral blood, taken 28 days after the second AZD1222 dose. V usage is TRBV30 and J usage is TRBJ1-1; 8 nucleotides agree with TRBD1. This TCR derives from an adult who received the AZD1222 COVID-19 vaccine. The CDR3 reads CAWSVVTGGTEAFF. In nucleotides, the CDR3 is TGTGCCTGGAGTGTCGTCACAGGGGGCACTGAAGCTTTCTTT.